This TCR beta chain was captured by sequencing in a study of beta chain features in type 1 diabetes. Germline V gene sequence: CDR1 LGHNA, CDR2 YNFKEQ. CDR3 length equals 14 residues. V shed 4 bases, J shed 6 bases, and the junction held 4 bases outside the gene matches. This clone has a count of ten or more. Its antigen is unknown. cDNA synthesis used the whole RNA isolate, giving expressed TCRB sequences. TCRdb keeps only in-frame clones here, not all; method: immunoSEQ multiplex PCR. The table records under 400,000 clones, about 15% of them present only once. Study-wide findings and caveats: In cDNA sequencing, cells with high TCR expression could be over-represented. Sampled from patients, naive, central memory and Treg TCRB repertoires appeared more similar than those sampled from healthy donors.

Sequencing was done on a sample of central memory CD4+ T cells from blood. The clonotype comes from a man aged 30-40 years in good health. V gene TRBV4-2 combines with J gene TRBJ2-3; 10 bases agree with TRBD2. The CDR3 nucleotides are TGTGCCAGCAGCCCCGGGACTAGCGAGGATACGCAGTATTTT. This encodes CASSPGTSEDTQYF.